One sample yielded the 29 T cell receptor beta chains listed below, sequenced in a study of blood T cell repertoires in COVID-19. The table came from immunoSEQ multiplex PCR; TCRdb's copy has only in-frame clones and leaves some out. The table includes about 29,000 clones, 70% to 80% detected once. Sample: peripheral blood. These receptor sequences come from a woman in her 70s with acute or convalescent COVID-19.

The chain has TRBV19 and TRBJ2-3, with no clear D. The ends were cut back, 6 bases at V and 2 bases at J, with 12 bases in the middle. The CDR3 loop spans 14 amino acids. CDR1 LNHDA and CDR2 SQIVND come from the germline V gene (reference sequence). CDR3 bases: TGTGCCAGTAGACCGGGTCCTTTCACAGATACGCAGTATTTT. The encoded protein is CASRPGPFTDTQYF. The full variable domain, completed using reference TRBV19 and TRBJ2-3, is DGGITQSPKYLFRKEGQNVTLSCEQNLNHDAMYWYRQDPGQGLRLIYYSQIVNDFQKGDIAEGYSVSREKKESFPLTVTSAQKNPTAFYLCASRPGPFTDTQYFGPGTRLTVL.

The J gene is TRBJ2-1, the V gene TRBV5-6; TRBD2 agrees at 9 bases. V dropped 4 bases and J dropped 3; count of bases not matched to a gene: 5. The CDR3 has 15 amino acids. Germline assignment: CDR1 SGHDT and CDR2 YYEEEE. The CDR3 region is CASSTTSGVYNEQFF. CDR3 nucleotides: TGTGCCAGCAGCACGACTAGCGGAGTCTACAATGAGCAGTTCTTC. The full variable domain, completed using reference TRBV5-6 and TRBJ2-1, is DAGVTQSPTHLIKTRGQQVTLRCSPKSGHDTVSWYQQALGQGPQFIFQYYEEEERQRGNFPDRFSGHQFPNYSSELNVNALLLGDSALYLCASSTTSGVYNEQFFGPGTRLTVL.

This clone was observed once. The chain couples TRBV4-1 to TRBJ2-1; D is unclear. Per the germline V gene, CDR1 is MGHRA and CDR2 is YSYEKL. CDR3 length: 12 residues. Between the trimmed V and J ends, which lost 3 bases and 10 bases, there was a span of 10 bases. The CDR3 DNA reads TGCGCCAGCAGCCAGTCCCCGAGGGAGCAGTTCTTC. This gives the protein CASSQSPREQFF.

The V call is TRBV29-1, the J call TRBJ2-3; possibly TRBD2 for D (5 bases). CDR1 is SQVTM, CDR2 ANQGSEA, per germline. The CDR3 has 13 amino acids. Trimming took off 4 bases at V and 3 bases at J, with 11 bases between the two ends. CDR3 region: CSVAPEGTDTQYF. The CDR3 DNA sequence: TGCAGCGTTGCCCCCGAGGGAACAGATACGCAGTATTTT.

This chain uses TRBV9 with TRBJ2-1; 9 bases are shared with TRBD1. The CDR3 is made up of 16 amino acids. V was clipped by 0 bases and J by 13 bases; unmatched bases: 14. The germline gives CDR1 SGDLS, CDR2 YYNGEE. The CDR3 here is CASSVGTGDTESSQFF. As DNA, the CDR3 is TGTGCCAGCAGCGTAGGGACAGGGGATACCGAGTCGTCCCAGTTCTTC.

The V and J genes are TRBV7-8 and TRBJ1-1, with a tentative D call TRBD1 (5 bases). Germline CDR1 SGHVS, CDR2 FQNEAQ. V was cut by 5 bases and J by 5 bases, with 18 bases left in between. The CDR3 extends over 15 amino acids. The CDR3 nucleotides read TGTGCCAGCAGCCAAGGAGGGGCTGGGAAAACTGAAGCTTTCTTT. This encodes CASSQGGAGKTEAFF.

The V and J genes are TRBV20-1 and TRBJ2-1; D is perhaps TRBD1 (6 bases). The germline V gene has CDR1 DFQATT and CDR2 SNEGSKA (reference sequence). V was shortened by 6 bases and J by 9 bases, with 12 bases between the two germline ends. The CDR3 has 11 amino acids. The CDR3 spells CSALLGGEQFF. CDR3 nucleotides: TGCAGTGCCCTCCTAGGGGGTGAGCAGTTCTTC.

The chain employs TRBV9 and TRBJ1-6; 10 bases match TRBD1. V was clipped by 2 bases and J by 8 bases; unmatched bases: 1. CDR3 length: 14 amino acids. Germline V CDR1 and CDR2: SGDLS, YYNGEE. The CDR3 coding sequence is TGTGCCAGCAGCGTGACAGGGGGCGATTCACCCCTCCACTTT. This encodes CASSVTGGDSPLHF.

The chain combines TRBV3-1 (or the pseudogene TRBV3-2) with TRBJ2-7, with D maybe TRBD1 (5 bases). There are 15 residues in the CDR3. V lost 0 bases and J lost 7, with 16 bases in between. Germline V gene lookup returns CDR1 LGHDT and CDR2 YNNKEL (reference sequence). CDR3 nucleotide sequence: TGTGCCAGCAGCCAAGATTACCAGGGCGGTAGGGAGCAGTACTTC. It specifies CASSQDYQGGREQYF.

The chain joins TRBV4-1 to TRBJ1-2; TRBD1 might be the D (5 bases). The germline V gene has CDR1 MGHRA and CDR2 YSYEKL. The CDR3 spans 18 residues. Trimming left V 0 bases short and J 0 bases short, with 17 bases between. This CDR3 reads CASSQDVGRDGANYGYTF. The CDR3 DNA reads TGCGCCAGCAGCCAAGATGTGGGGCGGGACGGAGCTAACTATGGCTACACCTTC.

The chain has TRBV18 and TRBJ1-1; TRBD1 is a possible D gene (6 bases). The CDR3 sequence is 13 residues long. CDR1 and CDR2 (germline): KGHSH, LQKENI. Deletions cut 3 bases from V and 6 bases from J, with 11 bases between. Here the CDR3 DNA reads TGTGCCAGCTCACCCGGACAGACAGCTGAAGCTTTCTTT. Translation: CASSPGQTAEAFF.

This clone has only one observation. The rearrangement links TRBV19 to TRBJ2-7; the match to TRBD1 covers 8 bases. This CDR3 is 14 amino acids long. V was pared by 5 bases and J by 2 bases, with 5 bases of the junction left unmatched. Germline V gene lookup returns CDR1 LNHDA and CDR2 SQIVND (reference sequence). CDR3 protein: CASSLGTGAYEQYF. CDR3 nucleotides: TGTGCCAGTAGTCTCGGGACAGGAGCCTACGAGCAGTACTTC.

The chain couples TRBV7-9 to TRBJ2-3; a weak D match, TRBD1 (6 bases). CDR3 length equals 15 residues. Trimming left V 1 base short and J 0 bases short, with 8 bases between. Germline loops: CDR1 SEHNR, CDR2 FQNEAQ (reference sequence). CDR3: CASSLVGASTDTQYF. In DNA, the CDR3 is TGTGCCAGCAGCTTAGTGGGGGCCAGCACAGATACGCAGTATTTT.

The CDR3 sequence: CATSVRGSNQPQHF. The CDR3 DNA reads as TGTGCCACCAGTGTCAGGGGTAGCAATCAGCCCCAGCATTTT. The rearrangement joins TRBV24-1 to TRBJ1-5; maybe TRBD1 (6 bases). Germline CDR1 and CDR2: KGHDR and SFDVKD. The CDR3 runs to 14 residues. V lost 5 bases and J 0 bases, leaving 7 bases between the germline ends.

This clone was seen only a few times. V is TRBV14 and J is TRBJ2-7, with 10 nucleotides matching TRBD2. The CDR3 has 18 residues. V lost 0 bases and J lost 5; bases outside the gene matches: 13. Germline loops: CDR1 SGHDN, CDR2 FVKESK. CDR3: CASSQDEGLAPHRDEQYF. CDR3 DNA: TGTGCCAGCAGCCAAGACGAGGGACTAGCGCCTCATAGGGACGAGCAGTACTTC.

The rearrangement joins TRBV7-9 to TRBJ2-1; TRBD2 matches at 10 bases. The CDR3 is 15 amino acids. Germline V gene sequence: CDR1 SEHNR, CDR2 FQNEAQ (reference sequence). J was trimmed by 10 bases and V by 1 base; bases with no gene match: 7. The CDR3 is CASSLGGSGRIEQFF. The CDR3 bases are TGTGCCAGCAGCTTAGGGGGTAGCGGGAGGATCGAGCAGTTCTTC. Full variable domain (missing parts from reference TRBV7-9 and TRBJ2-1): DTGVSQNPRHKITKRGQNVTFRCDPISEHNRLYWYRQTLGQGPEFLTYFQNEAQLEKSRLLSDRFSAERPKGSFSTLEIQRTEQGDSAMYLCASSLGGSGRIEQFFGPGTRLTVL.

This clone was seen a single time. V and J are TRBV28 and TRBJ2-1, with 8 nucleotides matching TRBD2. The CDR3 sequence is 14 residues long. V was pared by 7 bases and J by 6 bases, with 8 bases of the junction left unmatched. Germline V gene sequence: CDR1 MDHEN, CDR2 SYDVKM. CDR3 region: CASMPSGSSNEQFF. CDR3 sequence (DNA): TGTGCCAGCATGCCCAGCGGGAGCTCCAATGAGCAGTTCTTC.

The genes are TRBV7-9 and TRBJ2-1, with 14 bases identical to TRBD2. This CDR3 contains 17 residues. V lost 5 bases, J lost 5 bases, and 8 bases stayed unmatched. The germline CDR1 and CDR2 sequences are SEHNR and FQNEAQ (reference sequence). This CDR3 is CASSPFRLAGGNNEQFF. The CDR3 coding sequence is TGTGCCAGCAGCCCGTTCCGACTAGCGGGAGGGAACAATGAGCAGTTCTTC.

In its sample, this clone was seen once. V is TRBV6-4 and J is TRBJ2-1, with D perhaps TRBD2 (5 bases). The V and J ends lost 7 bases and 6 bases respectively, with 13 bases between them. The CDR3 totals 13 residues. Germline assignment: CDR1 MRHNA and CDR2 SNTAGT. CDR3 region: CASNGIASNEQFF. The CDR3 bases are TGTGCCAGCAACGGGATAGCGTCCAATGAGCAGTTCTTC.

The chain uses TRBV7-6 and TRBJ2-1; 11 bases are a match to TRBD2. J gave up 8 bases and V 4 bases, and 7 bases lay outside the gene matches. There are 15 residues in the CDR3. CDR1 and CDR2 (germline): SGHVS, FNYEAQ. Here the CDR3 DNA reads TGTGCCAGCAGCTCCCTAGCGGGGGGTATAGATGAGCAGTTCTTC. It encodes CASSSLAGGIDEQFF.

The chain couples TRBV5-5 to TRBJ2-5, with 13 bases matching TRBD2. The CDR3 has 19 amino acids. Trimming cost V 4 bases and J 2 bases; bases outside gene matches: 14. CDR1 and CDR2 (germline): SGHKS, YYEKEE (reference sequence). DNA for the CDR3: TGTGCCAGCAGCACAACCGGGACTAGCGGGGAAGAATTTCAAGAGACCCAGTACTTC. Translated: CASSTTGTSGEEFQETQYF.

The rearrangement uses TRBV6-5 and TRBJ2-1; TRBD1 agrees at 9 bases. V lost 7 bases, J lost 4 bases, and 5 bases stayed unmatched. This CDR3 has 14 amino acids. Germline V gives CDR1 MNHEY, CDR2 SVGAGI. The CDR3 nucleotides are TGTGCCAGCAAAAGGGACAGGGATTACAATGAGCAGTTCTTC. As protein: CASKRDRDYNEQFF.

This chain joins TRBV7-2 and TRBJ2-3, with D perhaps matching TRBD1 (5 bases). This CDR3 comprises 16 residues. V was cut by 5 bases and J by 4 bases, with 19 bases left in between. CDR1 and CDR2 (germline): SGHTA, FQGNSA. CDR3 nucleotide sequence: TGTGCCAGCAGCCGCCGGGCCTTAGGGGAACCAGATACGCAGTATTTT. Translated, it gives CASSRRALGEPDTQYF.

This clone was counted between two and nine times. This sequence joins TRBV7-2 and TRBJ2-2, with 7 bases that match TRBD1. Losses at the gene ends were 4 bases for V and 0 bases for J; bases not matched to a gene: 2. Per the germline V gene, CDR1 is SGHTA and CDR2 is FQGNSA. This CDR3 contains 15 residues. The CDR3 nucleotides read TGTGCCAGCAGCTCGGACAGGACGAACACCGGGGAGCTGTTTTTT. Protein product: CASSSDRTNTGELFF.

The gene calls are TRBV5-4 and TRBJ2-1, with 12 nucleotides matching TRBD2. CDR3 length equals 17 residues. The ends lost 0 bases at V and 2 bases at J; junction bases unmatched: 3. Per germline, CDR1 SGHNT and CDR2 YYREEE (reference sequence). CDR3 residues: CASSLATSGSPYNEQFF. The CDR3 DNA sequence: TGTGCCAGCAGCTTGGCGACTAGCGGGAGCCCCTACAATGAGCAGTTCTTC.

V gene TRBV7-2 combines with J gene TRBJ2-7, with a possible D match to TRBD2 (7 bases). The germline V gene encodes CDR1 SGHTA and CDR2 FQGNSA. The CDR3 totals 15 residues. V lost 1 base and J 4 bases, leaving 14 bases between the germline ends. The CDR3 loop is CASSLENGGTYEQYF. The CDR3 nucleotides read TGTGCCAGCAGCTTAGAAAACGGGGGGACATACGAGCAGTACTTC.

This clone turned up a few times. The rearrangement joins TRBV27 to TRBJ2-2; D is unresolved. This CDR3 contains 14 residues. V was pared by 2 bases and J by 0 bases, with 4 bases between. Per germline, CDR1 MNHEY and CDR2 SMNVEV (reference sequence). The CDR3 loop reads CASSLPSNTGELFF. The CDR3, as DNA: TGTGCCAGCAGTTTACCCTCGAACACCGGGGAGCTGTTTTTT.

This rearrangement joins TRBV7-9 to TRBJ2-1; possibly TRBD2 for D (5 bases). In germline, CDR1 is SEHNR, CDR2 FQNEAQ (reference sequence). V was trimmed by 5 bases and J by 1 base, leaving 15 bases between them. The CDR3 loop spans 16 amino acids. The CDR3 loop reads CASSPKRRVSYNEQFF. The CDR3 DNA follows: TGTGCCAGCAGCCCCAAACGGCGGGTATCCTACAATGAGCAGTTCTTC.

CDR3 region: CASSPGGGEYNEQFF. The CDR3 region has the DNA TGTGCCAGCAGTCCGGGAGGGGGGGAATACAATGAGCAGTTCTTC. This chain connects TRBV28 to TRBJ2-1, with TRBD2 matching over 8 bases. Germline V gene sequence: CDR1 MDHEN, CDR2 SYDVKM. This CDR3 has 15 residues. Trimming took 5 bases from V and 4 from J; bases not matched to a gene: 7.